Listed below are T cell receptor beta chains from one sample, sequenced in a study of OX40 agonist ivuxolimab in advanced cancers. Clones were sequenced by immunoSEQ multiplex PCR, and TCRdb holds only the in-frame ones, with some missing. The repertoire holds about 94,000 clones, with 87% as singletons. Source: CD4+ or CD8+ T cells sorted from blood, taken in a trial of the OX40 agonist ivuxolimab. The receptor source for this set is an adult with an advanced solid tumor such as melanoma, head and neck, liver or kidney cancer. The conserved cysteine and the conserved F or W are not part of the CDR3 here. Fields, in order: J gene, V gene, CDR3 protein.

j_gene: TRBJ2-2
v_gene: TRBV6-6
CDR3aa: ASSYWGRGTGELF

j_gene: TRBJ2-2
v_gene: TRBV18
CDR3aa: ASSPLKAGGPNTGELF

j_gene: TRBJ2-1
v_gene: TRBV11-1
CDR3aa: ASSPGRSSYNEQF

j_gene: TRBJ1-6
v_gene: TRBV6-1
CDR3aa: ASSEVGASNSPLH

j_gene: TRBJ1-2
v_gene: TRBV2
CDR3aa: ASSDRGQGARGYT

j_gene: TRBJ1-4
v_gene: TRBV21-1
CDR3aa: ASSIYRVEKLF

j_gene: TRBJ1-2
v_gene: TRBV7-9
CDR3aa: ASSSGGTRAGYGYT

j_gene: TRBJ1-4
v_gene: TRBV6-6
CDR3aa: ASCGWGADEKLF

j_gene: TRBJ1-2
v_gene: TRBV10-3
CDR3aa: AISEEGYGYT

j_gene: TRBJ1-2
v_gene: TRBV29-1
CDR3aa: SAGTGNGYT

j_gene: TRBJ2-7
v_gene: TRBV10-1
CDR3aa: ASPQTFRDRGPSGGEQY

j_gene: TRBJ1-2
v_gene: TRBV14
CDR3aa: ASSQDPQGLNYGYT

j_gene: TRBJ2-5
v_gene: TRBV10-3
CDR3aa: AISGTYQETQY

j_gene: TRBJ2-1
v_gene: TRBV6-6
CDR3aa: ASSYKDRVNNEQF

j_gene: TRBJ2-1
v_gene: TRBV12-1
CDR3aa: ASRPRLSGETYNEQF

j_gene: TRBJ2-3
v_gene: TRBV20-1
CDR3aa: SASHWDTQY

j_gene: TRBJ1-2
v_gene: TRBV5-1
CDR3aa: ASRGGTYGYT